This note documents a single T cell receptor (beta chain) sequence. Per the original methods: Using reference gene primer amplification, nucleated cell counts were estimated. Clones were read by immunoSEQ multiplex PCR, and TCRdb kept only the in-frame ones, dropping some. The DNA gave D and trimming, while V, J and clone size come from that table. Among some 80,000 clones listed, around 84% were seen once. This sample was included in a study of blood T cell repertoires in COVID-19. The wider study: The United States, Italy and Spain were the sources of the acute and convalescent COVID-19 samples. Sources were T cells, B-cell-depleted T cells, or PBMCs; the material itself was cDNA or gDNA.

The trim removed 9 bases at V and 2 bases at J, leaving 17 bases unmatched. The CDR3 is made up of 17 amino acids. The germline V gene encodes CDR1 SGHRS and CDR2 YFSETQ. The receptor's source is a human donor in a cohort sampled during active COVID-19. The sample was peripheral blood. The chain uses TRBV5-1 and TRBJ2-3; TRBD2 matches at 8 bases. CDR3 sequence: CATTPGGTNYNTDTQYF. Written as DNA, the CDR3 is TGCGCCACCACACCGGGGGGGACGAACTATAACACAGATACGCAGTATTTT.